This T cell receptor beta chain is drawn from a study of T-cell memory formation after mild COVID-19 (dated by TCRdb to 2020 to 2022). At the level of the whole study: Most TCR sequence clusters were specific to one of the two donors. In a couple of donors, T-cell clones that expanded and contracted after mild COVID-19 were tracked by sequencing TCRalpha and TCRbeta repertoires over time. Two young, previously healthy adult volunteers, one female and one male, were included in the cohort. The full study reports these points: The detection of some responding clones in pre-infection memory suggests that pre-existing cross-reactive memory T cells joined the SARS-CoV-2 response. Clones that contracted from day 15 to 85 showed balanced CD4/CD8 phenotypes, whereas a second wave of clones that expanded from day 15 to 37 leaned towards CD4+. Contracting CD4+ clones turned up mainly in the CM and EM memory subsets, whereas EMRA was where CD8+ clones were enriched. SARS-CoV-2 specificity was not confirmed for the second-wave clones peaking on day 37. The study included only a couple of mild cases, and larger cohorts that include severe cases with pre-infection samples were judged to be necessary.

Reading the germline V gene gives CDR1 SGHRS and CDR2 YFSETQ. The CDR3 sequence holds 15 residues, the cysteine and phenylalanine included. The retained sequence is limited to the CDR3, 45 bases, with the frame set at the first base. The germline V end is reduced by 4 bases and the J end by 3 bases; junction bases left unmatched: 8. This clonotype was seen many times. Its antigen target is currently unknown. No base-level quality is on record; no much larger clone is a single base apart. Ficoll-Paque density gradient centrifugation was the method used to isolate PBMCs. TCRdb shows the sequencer as Illumina NovaSeq 6000. cDNA libraries for TCRalpha and TCRbeta were prepared by 5'RACE using constant-segment primers, with sample barcodes and unique molecular identifiers added. Trizol reagent was used to extract RNA from every sample. Libraries were amplified in two PCR steps, with a second sample barcode and Illumina TruSeq adapters added in the second step. Sequencing of libraries was performed on an Illumina NovaSeq with 2 x 150 bp paired-end reads. Under the source paper's analysis protocol: The reads were demultiplexed and collapsed into UMI-guided consensus sequences using migec v1.2.7. Using mixcr v2.1.11, UMI consensuses were aligned to TRA and TRB V and J templates and then assembled into clonotypes. A clonotype was counted as expanded or contracted only if both edgeR and NoisET called the change significant, with noise models trained on biological replicates. For edgeR calls, the thresholds were a false discovery rate-adjusted p below 0.01 and a log2 fold-change of 1. As an exploratory analysis of dynamics, max-normalized trajectories of the 1000 most abundant clonotypes were examined by PCA with hierarchical clustering. The CD4 or CD8 phenotype of responding clones was assigned using the separately sequenced CD4+ and CD8+ repertoires. The public reads were quality trimmed at Q25 with fastp and then assembled into clones with MiXCR by TCRdb, keeping productive beta chains. One record per CDR3 amino acid sequence lists the most common genes and DNA. The V and J calls shown here were made by TCRdb, not taken from the authors' results. This sample holds a few hundred thousand distinct CDR3 sequences; approximately 9% were observed only once. The ten most abundant clones make up 22% of the sample.

The chain is made from TRBV5-1 and TRBJ2-3, with 7 middle bases fitting TRBD1. Sample: PBMCs or a T cell subset sorted from them (not recorded which). This clonotype originated in a man aged 18 to 29 who had mild COVID-19 (a few samples of this study predate the infection). The sample titles of this study are shuffled in the database, so cell type and time point are left out; the donor was told from shared clones. The CDR3 has the sequence CASSHPGDRTDTQYF. The DNA reads as follows: TGCGCCAGCAGCCACCCCGGGGACAGAACAGATACGCAGTATTTT. Beyond the CDR3, the reference TRBV5-1 and TRBJ2-3 genes provide the residues; the full variable domain reads: KAGVTQTPRYLIKTRGQQVTLSCSPISGHRSVSWYQQTPGQGLQFLFEYFSETQRNKGNFPGRFSGRQFSNSRSEMNVSTLELGDSALYLCASSHPGDRTDTQYFGPGTRLTVL.